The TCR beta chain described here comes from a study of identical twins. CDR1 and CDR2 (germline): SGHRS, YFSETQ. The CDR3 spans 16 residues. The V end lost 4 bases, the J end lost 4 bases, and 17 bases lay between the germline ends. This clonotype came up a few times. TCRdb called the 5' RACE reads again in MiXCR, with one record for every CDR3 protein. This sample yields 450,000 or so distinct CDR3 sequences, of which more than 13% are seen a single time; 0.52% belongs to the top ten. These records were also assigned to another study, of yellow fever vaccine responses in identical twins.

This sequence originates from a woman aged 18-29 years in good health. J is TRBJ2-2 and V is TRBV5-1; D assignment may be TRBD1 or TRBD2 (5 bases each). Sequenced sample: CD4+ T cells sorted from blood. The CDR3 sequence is CASSNDQGAGTGELFF. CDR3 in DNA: TGCGCCAGCAGCAACGATCAGGGAGCCGGCACCGGGGAGCTGTTTTTT.